One sample yielded the 13 T cell receptor beta chains listed below, sequenced in a study of CD8+CD57+ T cells in acquired aplastic anemia. Individuals selected for sequencing had exhibited CD8+CD57+ cell expansion on flow cytometry. TCR beta VDJ and CDR3 profiles were obtained from a genomic DNA template. TCRdb reprocessed the reads via MiXCR and lists one record per CDR3 protein. The table lists 200,000 or so distinct CDR3 sequences, roughly 50% of them singletons. The source material was sorted CD4+, CD8+, or CD8+CD57+ T cells (not recorded which) from PBMCs. Source of these receptors: a human donor with aplastic anemia.

The chain couples TRBV20-1 to TRBJ1-2, with 7 bases fitting TRBD1. This CDR3 has 13 amino acids. Germline V gives CDR1 DFQATT, CDR2 SNEGSKA (reference sequence). V was clipped by 1 base and J by 5 bases; unmatched bases: 4. Written as DNA, the CDR3 is TGCAGTGCTAGAGGGGCAGGGGGTTATGGCTACACCTTC. Residues: CSARGAGGYGYTF.

This clonotype was detected a few times. The chain recombines TRBV28 with TRBJ1-6; 7 bases are shared with TRBD1. CDR3 length: 15 amino acids. The trim removed 3 bases at V and 3 bases at J, leaving 2 bases unmatched. Germline V CDR1 and CDR2: MDHEN, SYDVKM. The CDR3 sequence: CASSLGQNYNSPLHF. The CDR3 DNA follows: TGTGCCAGCAGTTTGGGACAGAACTATAATTCACCCCTCCACTTT.

This clonotype was counted ten times or more. The J gene is TRBJ1-6, the V gene TRBV6-1, with TRBD1 as a possible D gene (5 bases). The CDR3 sequence is 14 residues long. V was pared by 4 bases and J by 4 bases, with 8 bases between. The germline CDR1 and CDR2 sequences are MNHNS and SASEGT. CDR3 sequence (DNA): TGTGCCAGCAGTGCGGGACCGTATAATTCACCCCTCCACTTT. Amino acid sequence: CASSAGPYNSPLHF.

There are many counts of this clonotype. The chain combines TRBV6-5 with TRBJ2-6; D is undetermined. The CDR3 has 17 residues. Germline CDR1 MNHEY, CDR2 SVGAGI. Trimming took 0 bases from V and 3 from J, leaving 12 bases between them. The CDR3, as DNA: TGTGCCAGCAGTTACTCGCCGGGTTCGAGTGGGGCCAACGTCCTGACTTTC. Its protein is CASSYSPGSSGANVLTF.

The chain couples TRBV5-6 to TRBJ2-5; 12 nucleotides agree with TRBD1. The J call may be mistaken, given a closer DNA end match to TRBJ2-7. The germline gives CDR1 SGHDT, CDR2 YYEEEE. The CDR3 is 14 amino acids. CDR3 in DNA: TGTGCCAGCAGCTACGGGACAGGGGGCTTCGAGCAGTACTTC. It is translated as CASSYGTGGFEQYF.

This clonotype was recorded many times. The chain uses TRBV20-1 and TRBJ2-5, with D perhaps matching TRBD1 or TRBD2 (5 bases each). Trimming shortened V by 5 bases and J by 5 bases, and 12 bases separated the two germline ends. This CDR3 is 12 amino acids long. Germline CDR1 DFQATT, CDR2 SNEGSKA (reference sequence). CDR3 sequence: CSAPAGGETQYF. CDR3 sequence (DNA): TGCAGTGCTCCTGCTGGGGGTGAGACCCAGTACTTC.

The chain is built from TRBV18 and TRBJ2-7; 14 nucleotides agree with TRBD2. V trimming: 5 bases; J trimming: 5 bases; junction bases outside the gene matches: 5. The germline CDR1 and CDR2 sequences are KGHSH and LQKENI. The CDR3 runs 15 residues. CDR3 in DNA: TGTGCCAGCTCAAGACTAGCGGGGGGGAAGAACGAGCAGTACTTC. It codes for CASSRLAGGKNEQYF.

This chain connects TRBV14 to TRBJ1-3; 8 nucleotides line up with TRBD1. Losses at the gene ends were 4 bases for V and 0 bases for J; bases not matched to a gene: 5. The CDR3 has 16 amino acids. Germline loops: CDR1 SGHDN, CDR2 FVKESK. The CDR3 DNA reads TGTGCCAGCAGCCCCCGGGACAGGCTCTCTGGAAACACCATATATTTT. This codes for CASSPRDRLSGNTIYF.

The chain joins TRBV20-1 to TRBJ2-3; 8 bases are a match to TRBD1. The J segment lost 6 bases and the V segment lost 5 bases, leaving 4 bases of the junction unmatched. The CDR3 is 12 amino acids. Germline CDR1 DFQATT, CDR2 SNEGSKA (reference sequence). This CDR3 is CSAADREDTQYF. For the CDR3, the DNA is TGCAGTGCTGCGGACAGGGAGGATACGCAGTATTTT.

This clonotype was seen ten or more times. The chain is built from TRBV7-8 and TRBJ2-5; D perhaps matches TRBD2 (5 bases). This CDR3 has 14 residues. Germline V lookup: CDR1 SGHVS, CDR2 FQNEAQ. Trimming pared 0 bases from V and 9 bases from J, leaving 14 bases between. This chain's CDR3 is CASSLAGRNGAQYF. The CDR3 DNA follows: TGTGCCAGCAGCTTAGCTGGCCGCAACGGGGCCCAGTACTTC.

This CDR3 reads CASSFQKQTGQETQYF. The CDR3 region has the DNA TGTGCCAGCAGCTTCCAAAAGCAGACAGGACAAGAGACCCAGTACTTC. The chain recombines TRBV7-9 with TRBJ2-5, with D possibly TRBD1 on 6 matching bases. Germline-derived CDR1 and CDR2 are SEHNR and FQNEAQ (reference sequence). Trimming took 3 bases from V and 2 from J, leaving 16 bases between them. This CDR3 has 16 residues.

This clonotype was picked up a small number of times. The chain recombines TRBV6-1 with TRBJ2-1; 7 bases align to TRBD2. The V segment lost 7 bases and the J segment 4 bases; nucleotides outside the gene matches: 1. Germline values: CDR1 MNHNS, CDR2 SASEGT. CDR3 size: 12 residues. The CDR3: CASNGGYNEQFF. The DNA for the CDR3 is TGTGCCAGCAACGGGGGGTACAATGAGCAGTTCTTC.

This chain uses TRBV7-9 with TRBJ1-3; D gene uncertain. This CDR3 region has 18 residues. V lost 5 bases to trimming and J lost 0 bases, with 20 bases between them. CDR1 and CDR2 from the germline V gene are SEHNR and FQNEAQ (reference sequence). CDR3 residues: CASSNFPPPGVSGNTIYF. DNA for the CDR3: TGTGCCAGCAGCAATTTCCCCCCCCCGGGAGTCTCTGGAAACACCATATATTTT.